Below, 6 T cell receptor beta chains from the same sample are listed, as sequenced in a study of early T cells in non-severe SARS-CoV-2 infection. TCRdb passed the 5' RACE reads through MiXCR, listing each CDR3 protein once. The top ten hold 4.4% of the sample, which has approximately 90,000 distinct CDR3 sequences, approximately 12% seen once. This specimen consisted of whole blood, obtained at baseline. The source of these receptors is an adult who was a healthcare worker with PCR-confirmed SARS-CoV-2 infection or an uninfected control (not recorded which).

This chain connects TRBV10-3 to TRBJ1-1; TRBD1 matches 8 bases. Trimming at V came to 4 bases and at J to 7 bases, leaving 8 bases not matched to a gene. Germline V gene data show CDR1 as ENHRY and CDR2 as SYGVKD. This CDR3 spans 14 amino acids. This CDR3 reads CAISVRQGNNEAFF. Written as DNA, the CDR3 is TGTGCCATCAGTGTACGACAGGGGAATAATGAAGCTTTCTTT.

This clonotype was counted between two and nine times. The CDR3 sequence: CASSRDFSYEQYF. CDR3 bases: TGCGCCAGCAGCCGGGATTTTTCCTACGAGCAGTACTTC. V is TRBV5-1 and J is TRBJ2-7, with D perhaps matching TRBD2 (5 bases). The CDR3 length is 13 residues. CDR1 is SGHRS, CDR2 YFSETQ, per germline. The V end lost 4 bases, the J end lost 1 base, and 9 bases lay between the germline ends.

The table lists this clonotype with a few counts. The chain has TRBV28 and TRBJ2-2; D may be TRBD2 (7 bases). Germline assignment: CDR1 MDHEN and CDR2 SYDVKM. The CDR3 consists of 13 residues. The ends were cut back, 8 bases at V and 4 bases at J, with 11 bases in the middle. The CDR3 DNA sequence: TGTGCCAGCGGGGGGGCCGGCACCGGGGAGCTGTTTTTT. It is translated as CASGGAGTGELFF.

This clonotype has only a few counts. The V gene is TRBV11-2, the J gene TRBJ2-1, with D unclear. This CDR3 is built from 14 residues. Germline V gene lookup returns CDR1 SGHAT and CDR2 FQNNGV. Trimming took off 3 bases at V and 6 bases at J, with 12 bases between the two ends. CDR3 sequence reads: CASSFWQASNEQFF. The CDR3 DNA is TGTGCCAGCAGCTTCTGGCAGGCGAGCAATGAGCAGTTCTTC.

The J gene is TRBJ1-2, the V gene TRBV6-5; possibly TRBD1 for D (5 bases). Germline values: CDR1 MNHEY, CDR2 SVGAGI. V lost 7 bases and J lost 3, with 18 bases in between. There are 15 residues in the CDR3. Here the CDR3 reads CASIGRVGPYYGYTF. The CDR3 nucleotides are TGTGCCAGCATTGGCAGGGTCGGACCTTACTATGGCTACACCTTC.

The chain is built from TRBV15 and TRBJ2-3; 10 bases align to TRBD2. This CDR3 region has 15 residues. Per the germline V gene, CDR1 is LNHNV and CDR2 is YYDKDF (reference sequence). V trimming: 3 bases; J trimming: 1 base; junction bases outside the gene matches: 1. The CDR3 protein is CATSSLAGGTDTQYF. CDR3 DNA: TGTGCCACCAGCAGTCTAGCGGGAGGCACAGATACGCAGTATTTT. Combining the CDR3 with reference TRBV15 and TRBJ2-3 gives the whole variable domain DAMVIQNPRYQVTQFGKPVTLSCSQTLNHNVMYWYQQKSSQAPKLLFHYYDKDFNNEADTPDNFQSRRPNTSFCFLDIRSPGLGDTAMYLCATSSLAGGTDTQYFGPGTRLTVL.